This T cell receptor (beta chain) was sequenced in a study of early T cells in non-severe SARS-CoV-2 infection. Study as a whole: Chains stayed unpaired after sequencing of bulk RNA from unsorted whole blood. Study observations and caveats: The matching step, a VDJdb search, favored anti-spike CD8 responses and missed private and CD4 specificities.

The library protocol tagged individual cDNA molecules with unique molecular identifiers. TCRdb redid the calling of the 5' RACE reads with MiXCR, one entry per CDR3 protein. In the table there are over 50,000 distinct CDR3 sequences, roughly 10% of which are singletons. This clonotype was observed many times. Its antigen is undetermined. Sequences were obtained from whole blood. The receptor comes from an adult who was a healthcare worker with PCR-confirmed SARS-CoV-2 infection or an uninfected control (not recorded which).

Written as DNA, the CDR3 is TGTGCCAGCAGTTTATCGACGGGCTATGGCTACACCTTC. Residues: CASSLSTGYGYTF. This chain uses TRBV27 with TRBJ1-2; D not resolved. There are 13 residues in the CDR3. V was shortened by 0 bases and J by 4 bases, with 6 bases between the two germline ends. Per germline, CDR1 MNHEY and CDR2 SMNVEV (reference sequence).